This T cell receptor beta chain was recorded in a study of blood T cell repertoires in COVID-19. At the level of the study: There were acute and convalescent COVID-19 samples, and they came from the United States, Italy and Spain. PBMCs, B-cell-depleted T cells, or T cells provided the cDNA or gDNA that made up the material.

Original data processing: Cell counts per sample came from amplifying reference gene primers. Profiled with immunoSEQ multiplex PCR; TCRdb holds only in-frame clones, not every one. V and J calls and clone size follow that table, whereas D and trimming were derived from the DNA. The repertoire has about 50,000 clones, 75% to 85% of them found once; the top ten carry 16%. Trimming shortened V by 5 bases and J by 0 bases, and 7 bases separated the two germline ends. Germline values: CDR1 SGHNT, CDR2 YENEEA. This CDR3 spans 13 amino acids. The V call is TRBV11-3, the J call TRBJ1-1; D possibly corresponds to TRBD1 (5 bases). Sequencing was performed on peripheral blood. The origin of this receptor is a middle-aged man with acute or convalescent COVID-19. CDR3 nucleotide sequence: TGTGCCAGCAGCCAGGGCATGAACACTGAAGCTTTCTTT. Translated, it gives CASSQGMNTEAFF. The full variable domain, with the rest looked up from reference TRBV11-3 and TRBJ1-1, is EAGVVQSPRYKIIEKKQPVAFWCNPISGHNTLYWYLQNLGQGPELLIRYENEEAVDDSQLPKDRFSAERLKGVDSTLKIQPAELGDSAVYLCASSQGMNTEAFFGQGTRLTVV.